This TCR beta chain was profiled in a study of shared clonotypes between healthy human individuals. Findings of the study overall: Researchers sampled only blood; tissue repertoires likely differ. As a rule, naive subsets had a larger estimated richness than memory subsets.

The assay was immunoSEQ multiplex PCR, and TCRdb's table has in-frame clones only and misses some. This table has some 660,000 clones, about three quarters appearing once. Germline V gene data show CDR1 as MDHEN and CDR2 as SYDVKM. The CDR3 contains 18 residues. Germline trimming cut 5 bases from V and 2 bases from J; bases unmatched to any gene: 15. Turning to this clone: Its target is unknown.

The sample was memory CD4+ T cells sorted from blood. Subset reported: CD45RA-negative fraction. The rearrangement uses TRBV28 and TRBJ1-5, with TRBD1 matching over 7 bases. This clonotype was sampled from a woman aged 25-40 years in good health. The CDR3 sequence: CASSIIRQGPLGNQPQHF. The CDR3, as DNA: TGTGCCAGCAGTATAATAAGACAGGGACCTCTTGGCAATCAGCCCCAGCATTTT.